The next 2 T cell receptor beta chains were all read from a single sample in a study of Ad26.COV2.S vaccination and SARS-CoV-2 variants. This sample's treatment: 15 to 20 received Ad26.COV2.S at low or high dose, single or two shots; roughly five received placebo; per-sample allocation not given. On day 63 after the first injection, vaccine and placebo recipients gave samples. Profiling relied on immunoSEQ multiplex PCR, and the TCRdb table lists in-frame clones only, not all of them. The profile covers roughly 350,000 clones, with about 87% appearing a single time and 5.5% to 7% taken by the ten largest. This material consisted of peripheral blood, taken in a trial of Ad26.COV2.S vaccine versus placebo. Every receptor here comes from a person between 18 and 65 years old who received the Ad26.COV2.S COVID-19 vaccine or a placebo.

This clone was found many times. The chain carries TRBV24-1 and TRBJ2-3; the D gene is possibly TRBD1 (5 bases). V lost 4 bases to trimming and J lost 1 base, with 8 bases between them. The CDR3 length is 14 residues. Germline CDR1 KGHDR, CDR2 SFDVKD. CDR3 bases: TGTGCCACCAGTGACGCACAGGGCACAGATACGCAGTATTTT. Protein product: CATSDAQGTDTQYF.

The chain joins TRBV3-1 (or the pseudogene TRBV3-2) to TRBJ1-4, with D unresolved. CDR1 is LGHDT, CDR2 YNNKEL, per germline (reference sequence). The CDR3 extends over 16 amino acids. Between the trimmed V and J ends, which lost 0 bases and 5 bases, there was a span of 13 bases. Here the CDR3 reads CASSQDINGPNEKLFF. The CDR3 region has the DNA TGTGCCAGCAGCCAAGATATAAATGGACCGAATGAAAAACTGTTTTTT.